These T cell receptor beta chains were read from a single sample in a study of T-cell reconstitution after alpha-beta-depleted transplantation in children. TCRdb re-called the PCR reads through MiXCR, storing one row per CDR3 protein. Of around 71,000 distinct CDR3 sequences in the sample, around 7.9% were seen once. This material consisted of PBMCs from the stem cell graft donor, taken from the stem cell graft. Receptors were obtained from a human donor who donated a stem cell graft to a child with acute lymphoblastic leukemia. CDR3s include the opening cysteine and the closing phenylalanine or tryptophan. Fields, in order: V gene, J gene, CDR3 length, D gene, clone size, CDR3 protein, CDR3 DNA. D genes are given only for firm matches. Some rows have no size entry. The others give once, few or many, or a class for an expanded clone.

V: TRBV6-5
J: TRBJ2-7
length: 18
D: NA
size: many
CDR3: CASSYGVGHRTSTYEQYF
DNA: TGTGCCAGCAGTTACGGGGTGGGGCACAGGACCTCGACCTACGAGCAGTACTTC

V: TRBV6-5
J: TRBJ1-2
length: 15
D: NA
size: many
CDR3: CASSYSGRNGDGYTF
DNA: TGTGCCAGCAGTTACTCGGGACGAAATGGGGATGGCTACACCTTC

V: TRBV4-2
J: TRBJ2-7
length: 14
D: NA
size: NA
CDR3: CASQAQGGRGGQYF
DNA: TGTGCCAGCCAGGCTCAGGGGGGGCGAGGCGGGCAGTACTTC

V: TRBV11-2
J: TRBJ2-2
length: 13
D: NA
size: many
CDR3: CASSWAGSGELFF
DNA: TGTGCCAGCAGCTGGGCAGGGTCCGGGGAGCTGTTTTTT

V: TRBV12-3/TRBV12-4
J: TRBJ1-2
length: 12
D: NA
size: many
CDR3: CASSLIGNGYTF
DNA: TGTGCCAGCAGTTTGATCGGGAATGGCTACACCTTC

V: TRBV7-9
J: TRBJ2-5
length: 15
D: NA
size: few
CDR3: CASSLARGHPETQYF
DNA: TGTGCCAGCAGCTTAGCGCGGGGACATCCGGAGACCCAGTACTTC

V: TRBV6-6
J: TRBJ2-3
length: 12
D: NA
size: many
CDR3: CASSKAGDTQYF
DNA: TGTGCCAGCAGTAAGGCAGGGGATACGCAGTATTTT

V: TRBV29-1
J: TRBJ1-5
length: 12
D: NA
size: many
CDR3: CSVWGANQPQHF
DNA: TGCAGCGTTTGGGGAGCCAATCAGCCCCAGCATTTT

V: TRBV10-1
J: TRBJ2-1
length: 15
D: TRBD1
size: many
CDR3: CASSEYGGQDQEQFF
DNA: TGCGCCAGCAGTGAGTACGGCGGACAGGACCAAGAGCAGTTCTTC

V: TRBV6-1
J: TRBJ1-6
length: 17
D: TRBD1
size: NA
CDR3: CASSERQGSSYNSPLHF
DNA: TGTGCCAGCAGTGAGCGACAGGGGAGCTCCTATAATTCACCCCTCCACTTT

V: TRBV12-3/TRBV12-4
J: TRBJ2-5
length: 14
D: NA
size: many
CDR3: CASGGDSVGETQYF
DNA: TGTGCCAGCGGGGGGGACAGTGTGGGAGAGACCCAGTACTTC

V: TRBV12-3/TRBV12-4
J: TRBJ1-2
length: 15
D: NA
size: many
CDR3: CASSLDVGTNYGYTF
DNA: TGTGCCAGCAGTTTAGATGTAGGGACTAACTATGGCTACACCTTC

V: TRBV5-6
J: TRBJ2-7
length: 15
D: TRBD2
size: many
CDR3: CASSRGTSGFYEQYF
DNA: TGTGCCAGCAGCAGGGGGACTAGCGGATTCTACGAGCAGTACTTC

V: TRBV29-1
J: TRBJ1-4
length: 15
D: NA
size: many
CDR3: CSVVKGLATNEKLFF
DNA: TGCAGCGTTGTGAAGGGCTTAGCAACTAATGAAAAACTGTTTTTT

V: TRBV3-1
J: TRBJ1-2
length: 16
D: TRBD1
size: many
CDR3: CASSQVGTGRNYGYTF
DNA: TGTGCCAGCAGCCAAGTGGGGACAGGGAGGAACTATGGCTACACCTTC

V: TRBV6-5
J: TRBJ2-7
length: 14
D: NA
size: many
CDR3: CASSTLTDDHEQYF
DNA: TGTGCCAGCAGTACTTTAACCGACGACCACGAGCAGTACTTC

V: TRBV5-1
J: TRBJ1-2
length: 15
D: NA
size: many
CDR3: CASSLEGRTNYGYTF
DNA: TGCGCCAGCAGCTTGGAAGGGCGGACCAACTATGGCTACACCTTC

V: TRBV27
J: TRBJ1-5
length: 17
D: TRBD1
size: NA
CDR3: CASSPGQGSNRNQPQHF
DNA: TGTGCCAGCAGCCCGGGACAGGGAAGCAATCGCAATCAGCCCCAGCATTTT

V: TRBV4-2
J: TRBJ2-1
length: 15
D: TRBD2
size: NA
CDR3: CASSQAGDDYNEQFF
DNA: TGTGCCAGCAGCCAGGCGGGGGATGACTACAATGAGCAGTTCTTC

V: TRBV7-9
J: TRBJ2-1
length: 15
D: NA
size: many
CDR3: CASSLGSGPYNEQFF
DNA: TGTGCCAGCAGCTTAGGGTCCGGACCATACAATGAGCAGTTCTTC

V: TRBV5-6
J: TRBJ1-5
length: 16
D: NA
size: many
CDR3: CASSLEAGAGNQPQHF
DNA: TGTGCCAGCAGCTTGGAGGCCGGGGCCGGCAATCAGCCCCAGCATTTT

V: TRBV28
J: TRBJ2-1
length: 15
D: TRBD2
size: NA
CDR3: CASSFGAGDGNEQFF
DNA: TGTGCCAGCAGTTTCGGAGCGGGAGACGGCAATGAGCAGTTCTTC

V: TRBV7-9
J: TRBJ1-1
length: 16
D: TRBD1
size: few
CDR3: CASSLTGGPGNTEAFF
DNA: TGTGCCAGCAGCCTCACAGGGGGCCCCGGGAACACTGAAGCTTTCTTT

V: TRBV12-3/TRBV12-4
J: TRBJ2-5
length: 16
D: TRBD2
size: NA
CDR3: CASSLNLAGESETQYF
DNA: TGTGCCAGCAGTTTAAACCTAGCGGGAGAATCTGAGACCCAGTACTTC

V: TRBV7-2
J: TRBJ2-5
length: 14
D: NA
size: many
CDR3: CASTGRGGQETQYF
DNA: TGTGCCAGCACCGGGCGGGGTGGCCAAGAGACCCAGTACTTC

V: TRBV12-3/TRBV12-4
J: TRBJ2-1
length: 16
D: NA
size: NA
CDR3: CTFSSLERSSYNEQFF
DNA: TGTACCTTCAGTTCTCTTGAGCGGAGCTCCTACAATGAGCAGTTCTTC

V: TRBV6-2/TRBV6-3
J: TRBJ1-5
length: 16
D: NA
size: few
CDR3: CATRRTDFYSNQPQHF
DNA: TGTGCCACCAGAAGGACAGACTTCTATAGCAATCAGCCCCAGCATTTT

V: TRBV7-9
J: TRBJ1-2
length: 14
D: TRBD1
size: many
CDR3: CASSLGQGSGGYTF
DNA: TGTGCCAGCAGCTTAGGACAGGGATCCGGTGGCTACACCTTC

V: TRBV7-2
J: TRBJ2-7
length: 14
D: TRBD2
size: many
CDR3: CASSSGAGGYEQYF
DNA: TGTGCCAGCAGCTCAGGGGCGGGGGGTTACGAGCAGTACTTC

V: TRBV29-1
J: TRBJ1-1
length: 13
D: NA
size: many
CDR3: CSVVYRVDTEAFF
DNA: TGCAGCGTTGTGTACAGGGTGGACACTGAAGCTTTCTTT

V: TRBV6-4
J: TRBJ1-4
length: 14
D: TRBD1
size: many
CDR3: CASSVGTGDEKLFF
DNA: TGTGCCAGCAGTGTTGGGACAGGGGACGAAAAACTGTTTTTT

V: TRBV28
J: TRBJ2-7
length: 14
D: TRBD1
size: NA
CDR3: CASSRRDRANEQYF
DNA: TGTGCCAGCAGTAGAAGGGACAGGGCCAACGAGCAGTACTTC

V: TRBV6-1
J: TRBJ2-4
length: 19
D: NA
size: few
CDR3: CASSRGWGAFSGAKNIQYF
DNA: TGTGCCAGCAGCCGCGGTTGGGGGGCTTTTTCGGGAGCCAAAAACATTCAGTACTTC

V: TRBV5-1
J: TRBJ2-4
length: 15
D: NA
size: many
CDR3: CASSPGAPAKNIQYF
DNA: TGCGCCAGCAGCCCCGGGGCGCCGGCCAAAAACATTCAGTACTTC

V: TRBV29-1
J: TRBJ2-5
length: 14
D: NA
size: many
CDR3: CSVVPGERQETQYF
DNA: TGCAGCGTGGTTCCAGGGGAGAGGCAAGAGACCCAGTACTTC

V: TRBV20-1
J: TRBJ2-7
length: 15
D: TRBD2
size: many
CDR3: CSARESGTNSYEQYF
DNA: TGCAGTGCTAGGGAGAGCGGGACGAACTCCTACGAGCAGTACTTC

V: TRBV4-1
J: TRBJ2-7
length: 15
D: TRBD2
size: many
CDR3: CASSQEASGQGEQYF
DNA: TGCGCCAGCAGCCAAGAGGCTAGCGGCCAGGGAGAGCAGTACTTC

V: TRBV7-2
J: TRBJ1-2
length: 14
D: TRBD1
size: few
CDR3: CASSLGQGAYGYTF
DNA: TGTGCCAGCAGCTTAGGACAGGGGGCTTACGGCTACACCTTC

V: TRBV7-8
J: TRBJ2-7
length: 15
D: TRBD2
size: many
CDR3: CASSSLAGGPREQYF
DNA: TGTGCCAGCAGCAGCCTAGCGGGGGGCCCGAGGGAGCAGTACTTC

V: TRBV3-1
J: TRBJ1-1
length: 15
D: NA
size: few
CDR3: CASSQEAGATFEAFF
DNA: TGTGCCAGCAGCCAAGAAGCAGGGGCGACGTTTGAAGCTTTCTTT

V: TRBV15
J: TRBJ2-5
length: 11
D: TRBD2
size: many
CDR3: CATSPGGSQYF
DNA: TGTGCCACCAGCCCGGGGGGGTCCCAGTACTTC

V: TRBV12-3/TRBV12-4
J: TRBJ2-7
length: 14
D: TRBD2
size: many
CDR3: CASSLSGRDYEQYF
DNA: TGTGCCAGCAGCCTTAGCGGGAGAGACTACGAGCAGTACTTC